This T cell receptor beta chain is from a study of CD8+CD57+ T cells in acquired aplastic anemia. Study at large: Recorded DNA amounts for sorted CD4+ and CD8+ cells had an average of 3.2 ug.

In regard to this clonotype: The antigen is unknown.

TCR beta VDJ and CDR3 profiles were obtained from a genomic DNA template. TCRdb reprocessed the reads via MiXCR and lists one record per CDR3 protein. The sample contains some 170,000 distinct CDR3 sequences, 63% of which appear only once. The V gene's germline CDR1 is SQVTM and CDR2 ANQGSEA. Between the trimmed V and J ends, which lost 7 bases and 3 bases, there was a span of 12 bases. This CDR3 has 12 residues. Study conclusions and caveats: With respect to CD8+ Simpson's diversity, patients and controls did not differ significantly.

Only patients with CD8+CD57+ cell expansion on flow cytometry were chosen for sequencing. The genes are TRBV29-1 and TRBJ1-1, with a weak D call TRBD1 (5 bases). The receptor comes from a human donor with aplastic anemia. Sequencing input: sorted CD4+, CD8+, or CD8+CD57+ T cells (not recorded which) from PBMCs. In DNA, the CDR3 is TGCAGCGCTTTGCAGGGTTACACTGAAGCTTTCTTT. Its protein is CSALQGYTEAFF.